This T cell receptor (beta chain) appears in the sequencing data of a study of early T cells in non-severe SARS-CoV-2 infection. This clonotype came up many times. TCRdb reprocessed the 5' RACE reads with MiXCR, giving one entry per CDR3 protein. The table has over 30,000 distinct CDR3 sequences, over 5% seen once. V dropped 0 bases and J dropped 5 bases, with 5 bases sitting between them. In germline, CDR1 is SGHDN, CDR2 FVKESK. The CDR3 runs to 14 residues. The chain joins TRBV14 to TRBJ1-6, with D hard to call. The receptor was isolated from an adult who was a healthcare worker with PCR-confirmed SARS-CoV-2 infection or an uninfected control (not recorded which). The material sequenced was whole blood, taken at baseline. The CDR3 sequence: CASSQDLNNSPLHF. CDR3 in DNA: TGTGCCAGCAGCCAAGATCTGAATAATTCACCCCTCCACTTT.